What follows are 13 T cell receptor beta chains derived from one specimen sequenced in a study of cytomegalovirus exposure and HLA in healthy donors. Sequencing used immunoSEQ multiplex PCR; TCRdb keeps in-frame clones, though not all of them. The table has about 140,000 clones, less than 90% seen once. The specimen sequenced was PBMCs. The receptors shown here come from a man aged 18 to 35 in good health and CMV-seronegative.

The chain uses TRBV10-2 and TRBJ2-7; 8 positions match TRBD1. The CDR3 consists of 14 residues. Germline CDR1 reads WSHSY; CDR2 reads SAAADI. V was pared by 3 bases and J by 4 bases, with 5 bases of the junction left unmatched. DNA of the CDR3: TGCGCCAGCAGTGAAGGGACAGGCTCATACGAGCAGTACTTC. Translating gives CASSEGTGSYEQYF.

The chain uses TRBV28 and TRBJ2-7; D is ambiguous. Germline assignment: CDR1 MDHEN and CDR2 SYDVKM. The CDR3 is 12 amino acids. V was shortened by 7 bases and J by 4 bases, with 11 bases between the two germline ends. DNA of the CDR3: TGTGCCAGCACCGGTGTCCCATACGAGCAGTACTTC. Protein sequence: CASTGVPYEQYF.

This clone appeared once. The CDR3 DNA is TGCGCCAGCACCAACACAGGGGGAAGCACTGAAGCTTTCTTT. Its translation: CASTNTGGSTEAFF. This chain joins TRBV5-1 and TRBJ1-1; 8 bases are shared with TRBD1. The CDR3 covers 14 residues. The ends lost 6 bases at V and 4 bases at J; junction bases unmatched: 8. Germline V CDR1 and CDR2: SGHRS, YFSETQ.

The chain combines TRBV27 with TRBJ2-1; tentative D call: TRBD2 (6 bases). The germline V gene encodes CDR1 MNHEY and CDR2 SMNVEV (reference sequence). The CDR3 has 15 residues. Trimming took off 8 bases at V and 0 bases at J, with 14 bases between the two ends. In DNA form, the CDR3 reads TGTGCCAGCTCCCGGGACTTTAACTCCTACAATGAGCAGTTCTTC. Translating gives CASSRDFNSYNEQFF.

The rearrangement links TRBV28 to TRBJ1-2; 10 bases are a match to TRBD1. After removal of 3 bases from V and 7 bases from J, the junction contained 5 bases not matched to a gene. The germline CDR1 and CDR2 sequences are MDHEN and SYDVKM. The CDR3 covers 14 residues. The CDR3 spells CASSLGQGSSGYTF. In nucleotides, the CDR3 is TGTGCCAGCAGTTTGGGACAGGGGAGTAGTGGCTACACCTTC.

V gene TRBV27 combines with J gene TRBJ2-1; D remains unclear. This CDR3 is built from 14 residues. V shed 3 bases and J shed 7 bases, with 13 bases lying between them. Germline-derived CDR1 and CDR2 are MNHEY and SMNVEV (reference sequence). The CDR3 reads CASSFNPGRNEQFF. The CDR3 coding sequence is TGTGCCAGCAGTTTTAACCCAGGTCGGAATGAGCAGTTCTTC.

V usage is TRBV28 and J usage is TRBJ1-2; 8 bases align to TRBD1. J gave up 3 bases and V 3 bases, and 6 bases lay outside the gene matches. Germline V CDR1 and CDR2: MDHEN, SYDVKM. This CDR3 is 15 amino acids long. Written as DNA, the CDR3 is TGTGCCAGCAGTTTTGGACAGGGACCCTACTATGGCTACACCTTC. This codes for CASSFGQGPYYGYTF.

The rearrangement links TRBV7-7 to TRBJ2-5; the D gene is possibly TRBD2 (5 bases). The CDR3 extends over 15 amino acids. CDR1 and CDR2 from the germline V gene are SSHAT and FNYEAQ (reference sequence). The germline V and J ends were trimmed by 0 bases and 3 bases, with 11 bases remaining between them. The CDR3, as DNA: TGTGCCAGCAGCTTAGCGACTTACGGGAAAGAGACCCAGTACTTC. Amino acid sequence: CASSLATYGKETQYF.

The chain employs TRBV28 and TRBJ2-7; 7 bases fit TRBD2. Germline CDR1 is MDHEN and CDR2 is SYDVKM. The CDR3 is 16 amino acids. V shed 5 bases and J 2 bases; nucleotides not matched to a gene: 12. For the CDR3, the DNA is TGTGCCAGCAGTCCCCCCTCTAGCGGAGGGACCTACGAGCAGTACTTC. It encodes CASSPPSSGGTYEQYF. The complete variable domain, with remaining parts taken from reference TRBV28 and TRBJ2-7, reads DVKVTQSSRYLVKRTGEKVFLECVQDMDHENMFWYRQDPGLGLRLIYFSYDVKMKEKGDIPEGYSVSREKKERFSLILESASTNQTSMYLCASSPPSSGGTYEQYFGPGTRLTVT.

The chain uses TRBV6-1 and TRBJ1-2, with TRBD1 as a possible D gene (6 bases). This CDR3 contains 13 residues. The V and J ends lost 4 bases and 4 bases respectively, with 10 bases between them. CDR1 is MNHNS, CDR2 SASEGT, per germline. CDR3: CASSGTASYGYTF. The CDR3 DNA is TGTGCCAGCAGTGGGACAGCCAGCTATGGCTACACCTTC.

The gene calls are TRBV6-6 and TRBJ2-1, with D possibly being TRBD2 (6 bases). The CDR3 is 14 amino acids. CDR1 and CDR2 from the germline V gene are MNHNY and SVGAGI (reference sequence). Deletions cut 0 bases from V and 14 bases from J, with 17 bases between. This chain's CDR3 is CASSYSSGRGSEFF. The CDR3 nucleotides read TGTGCCAGCAGTTACTCGAGCGGTCGGGGGTCGGAGTTCTTC.

A single count supports this clone. The rearrangement joins TRBV6-5 to TRBJ2-1; 7 bases agree with TRBD1. There are 14 residues in the CDR3. J was trimmed by 10 bases and V by 2 bases; bases with no gene match: 8. Germline loops: CDR1 MNHEY, CDR2 SVGAGI. The CDR3 region is CASSYATGRREQFF. The CDR3 DNA sequence: TGTGCCAGCAGTTACGCGACAGGGAGACGGGAGCAGTTCTTC.

The rearrangement links TRBV13 to TRBJ1-2; TRBD1 matches 11 bases. Losses at the gene ends were 4 bases for V and 3 bases for J; bases not matched to a gene: 4. The germline V gene encodes CDR1 PRHDT and CDR2 FYEKMQ (reference sequence). The CDR3 has 15 amino acids. The CDR3 DNA reads as TGTGCCAGCAGCTCCGGGACAGGGGGGGACTATGGCTACACCTTC. Protein product: CASSSGTGGDYGYTF. The whole variable domain, filled in from reference TRBV13 and TRBJ1-2, reads AAGVIQSPRHLIKEKRETATLKCYPIPRHDTVYWYQQGPGQDPQFLISFYEKMQSDKGSIPDRFSAQQFSDYHSELNMSSLELGDSALYFCASSSGTGGDYGYTFGSGTRLTVV.